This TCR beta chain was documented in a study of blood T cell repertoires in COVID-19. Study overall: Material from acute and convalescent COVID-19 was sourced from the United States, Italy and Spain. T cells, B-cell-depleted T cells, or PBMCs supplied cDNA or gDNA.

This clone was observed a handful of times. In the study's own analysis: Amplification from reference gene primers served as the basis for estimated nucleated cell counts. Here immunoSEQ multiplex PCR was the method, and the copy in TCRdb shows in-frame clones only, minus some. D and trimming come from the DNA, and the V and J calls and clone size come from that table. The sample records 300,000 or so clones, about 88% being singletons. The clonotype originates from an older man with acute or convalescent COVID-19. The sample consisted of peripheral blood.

CDR3 protein: CASSRGDSMNTEAFF. CDR3 bases: TGTGCCAGCAGCCGTGGGGACAGCATGAACACTGAAGCTTTCTTT. V and J are TRBV3-1 (or the pseudogene TRBV3-2) and TRBJ1-1, with TRBD1 matching 7 bases. Germline V gene data show CDR1 as LGHDT and CDR2 as YNNKEL (reference sequence). This CDR3 is built from 15 residues. The ends lost 4 bases at V and 0 bases at J; junction bases unmatched: 5.